The following is a T cell receptor beta chain sequence with its context. Participants reported their clinical history, and cohort assignment relied on those reports. This sample is part of a study of blood T cell repertoires in COVID-19. Whole-study context: Italy, Spain and the United States were the sources of the convalescent and acute COVID-19 samples.

Repertoires were generated with immunoSEQ multiplex PCR, while TCRdb's copy carries only in-frame clones and drops some. The sample lists approximately 250,000 clones, over 75% occurring once. From germline, CDR1 is LGHDT and CDR2 YNNKEL (reference sequence). The V and J ends lost 0 bases and 7 bases respectively, with 13 bases between them. The CDR3 consists of 15 residues. This sequence originates from a woman in her 40s who had been exposed to COVID-19. V is TRBV3-1 (or the pseudogene TRBV3-2) and J is TRBJ2-1, with a weak D call TRBD1 (6 bases). Sequencing was performed on PBMCs or T cells enriched from blood (not recorded which). The CDR3 sequence is CASSQDSKQGNEQFF. The CDR3 region has the DNA TGTGCCAGCAGCCAAGATTCAAAACAGGGAAATGAGCAGTTCTTC.